Shown below are 21 T cell receptor beta chains from a single sample sequenced in a study of glioma-infiltrating T cells. Using RNA template, CDR3s of TCR alpha and beta were amplified with iRepertoire arm-PCR. Each CDR3 protein gets one entry after TCRdb re-called the multiplex PCR reads with MiXCR. Of around 390,000 distinct CDR3 sequences in the sample, 41% were seen once. Sequenced material: glioma tissue, nonneoplastic brain tissue, or PBMCs (not recorded which). The receptors shown here come from a human donor with low-grade glioma or glioblastoma, undergoing nonglioma brain surgery, or in good health (not recorded which).

Only one count was recorded for this clonotype. One base away lies a much larger clone, so this may be a sequencing read error. The CDR3 region has the DNA TGTGCCAGCAGTTTATTAAGGACAGGGATAGGGGAAAAAATGTTTTTT. Translation: CASSLLRTGIGEKMFF. The chain uses TRBV27 and TRBJ1-4; 8 positions agree with TRBD1. The CDR3 length is 16 residues. Germline CDR1 is MNHEY and CDR2 is SMNVEV (reference sequence).

In regard to this clonotype: A much larger clone differs by one base, so this may be a read error. The rearrangement links TRBV20-1 to TRBJ2-5; no reliable D call. This CDR3 region has 14 residues. Deletions cut 3 bases from V and 1 base from J, with 12 bases between. Germline CDR1 DFQATT, CDR2 SNEGSKA (reference sequence). CDR3: CSASAWFIQETQYF. In DNA form, the CDR3 reads TGCAGTGCTAGTGCTTGGTTTATCCAAGAGACCCAGTACTTC.

A word on this clonotype: Being one base from a much bigger clone, this may be a read error. This CDR3 fails to terminate in the conserved phenylalanine or tryptophan, so it likely reflects a read error. The chain has TRBV6-6 and TRBJ2-7; D is possibly TRBD2 (5 bases). CDR1 and CDR2 from the germline V gene are MNHNY and SVGAGI (reference sequence). The CDR3 runs to 14 residues. V was shortened by 2 bases and J by 1 base, with 9 bases between the two germline ends. This chain's CDR3 is CASSYGGGSYEQYS. DNA of the CDR3: TGTGCCAGCAGTTACGGCGGCGGGTCCTACGAGCAGTACTCC.

In the case of this clonotype: A much larger clone sits a single nucleotide away, making a read error possible. This chain uses TRBV6-5 with TRBJ2-7, with D possibly being TRBD2 (6 bases). This CDR3 is built from 16 residues. V lost 5 bases and J lost 0, with 17 bases in between. The germline gives CDR1 MNHEY, CDR2 SVGAGI. The DNA for the CDR3 is TGTGCCAGCAGTGAAACTACGGGAGCATACTCCTACGAGCAGTACTTC. Protein: CASSETTGAYSYEQYF.

The chain couples TRBV7-9 to TRBJ2-1, with unresolved D. V gave up 5 bases and J gave up 0 bases, with 8 bases separating them. The CDR3 has 14 residues. The germline V gene has CDR1 SEHNR and CDR2 FQNEAQ (reference sequence). CDR3 protein: CASSQISSYNEQFF. CDR3 bases: TGTGCCAGCAGCCAGATTAGCTCCTACAATGAGCAGTTCTTC.

The V and J genes are TRBV6-5 and TRBJ2-5; 9 bases agree with TRBD1. Losses at the gene ends were 2 bases for V and 6 bases for J; bases not matched to a gene: 16. The CDR3 is 18 residues long. Germline CDR1 is MNHEY and CDR2 is SVGAGI. The CDR3 coding sequence is TGTGCCAGCAGTTACGACAGACCAGGGACAGGGCTTCAAAAGACCCAGTACTTC. This translates into CASSYDRPGTGLQKTQYF.

The V gene is TRBV4-2, the J gene TRBJ2-1; 9 nucleotides align to TRBD2. J lost 3 bases, V lost 0 bases, and 3 bases had no gene match. The CDR3 loop spans 16 amino acids. CDR1 and CDR2 (germline): LGHNA, YNFKEQ. The CDR3: CASSQEPTSGYNEQFF. The CDR3 DNA reads TGTGCCAGCAGCCAAGAGCCGACTAGCGGCTACAATGAGCAGTTCTTC.

The CDR3 coding sequence is TGTGCCAGCCGCCGGACTAGCGGGAGGAGCCGCACCTACGAGCAGTACTTC. This translates into CASRRTSGRSRTYEQYF. The gene calls are TRBV7-9 and TRBJ2-7, with TRBD2 matching over 14 bases. CDR1 SEHNR and CDR2 FQNEAQ come from the germline V gene (reference sequence). The CDR3 consists of 17 residues. V lost 8 bases, J lost 2 bases, and 11 bases stayed unmatched.

The V and J genes are TRBV7-2 and TRBJ2-1; D perhaps matches TRBD2 (6 bases). The CDR3 loop spans 16 amino acids. The V end was cut by 5 bases, the J end by 1 base, with 15 bases between. Germline V gene sequence: CDR1 SGHTA, CDR2 FQGNSA. CDR3 nucleotides: TGTGCCAGCAGCGCTCCCGGGAGAAAATCCTACAATGAGCAGTTCTTC. Translated, it gives CASSAPGRKSYNEQFF.

Details on this clonotype: Relative to the germline gene, one junction end is altered; a read error may explain this. J is TRBJ2-2 and V is TRBV28; a possible D gene is TRBD1 (5 bases). This CDR3 has 16 amino acids. CDR1 is MDHEN and CDR2 is SYDVKM in the germline V gene. CDR3 protein: CASSPPQQGYTEELFF. The DNA for the CDR3 is TGTGCCAGCAGTCCCCCTCAGCAGGGCTACACCGAGGAGCTGTTTTTT.

This clonotype was counted ten times or more. The chain has TRBV6-1 and TRBJ2-7; 7 bases match TRBD1. There are 14 residues in the CDR3. Germline V gene sequence: CDR1 MNHNS, CDR2 SASEGT. V gave up 4 bases and J gave up 0 bases; unmatched junction bases: 3. The CDR3: CASSGTGISYEQYF. DNA for the CDR3: TGTGCCAGCAGTGGGACAGGAATCTCCTACGAGCAGTACTTC.

The chain uses TRBV4-1 and TRBJ2-7, with TRBD2 identical over 12 bases. Germline trimming cut 2 bases from V and 2 bases from J; bases unmatched to any gene: 4. Germline V gene lookup returns CDR1 MGHRA and CDR2 YSYEKL. This CDR3 is built from 16 residues. CDR3 bases: TGCGCCAGCAGCCAACAACCTAGCGGGAGGGCCTACGAGCAGTACTTC. Protein sequence: CASSQQPSGRAYEQYF.

In the case of this clonotype: At one end, the junction sequence differs from germline, possibly due to a read error. The chain has TRBV7-6 and TRBJ2-1; D may be TRBD1 (6 bases). This CDR3 has 14 amino acids. Germline lookup yields CDR1 SGHVS and CDR2 FNYEAQ. CDR3 region: CASSIDRLYNEQIF. The CDR3 DNA sequence: TGTGCCAGCAGCATTGACAGGCTCTACAATGAGCAGATCTTC.

This clonotype was seen repeatedly, ten times or more. CDR3 DNA: TGTGCCAGCAGTTTCGCACAGGGGGGGTACGAGCAGTACTTC. As protein: CASSFAQGGYEQYF. The chain couples TRBV27 to TRBJ2-7; weak D call: TRBD1 (8 bases). Germline lookup yields CDR1 MNHEY and CDR2 SMNVEV (reference sequence). The V end was cut by 3 bases, the J end by 4 bases, with 13 bases between. CDR3 length: 14 amino acids.

V and J are TRBV20-1 and TRBJ2-7, with TRBD2 identical over 9 bases. CDR3 length equals 15 residues. V lost 4 bases to trimming and J lost 5 bases; unmatched junction nucleotides: 12. From germline, CDR1 is DFQATT and CDR2 SNEGSKA (reference sequence). CDR3 in amino acids: CSAMRDGREGHEQYF. The CDR3 region has the DNA TGCAGTGCTATGAGGGATGGGCGGGAGGGCCACGAGCAGTACTTC.

A few counts support this clonotype. The chain has TRBV5-1 and TRBJ1-1; 8 nucleotides align to TRBD1. This CDR3 has 13 amino acids. V shed 5 bases, J shed 2 bases, and the junction held 2 bases outside the gene matches. The germline V gene encodes CDR1 SGHRS and CDR2 YFSETQ. The CDR3 here is CASRTGVNTEAFF. The CDR3 DNA is TGCGCCAGCAGGACAGGGGTCAACACTGAAGCTTTCTTT.

This rearrangement joins TRBV20-1 to TRBJ2-3; 13 bases line up with TRBD2. The CDR3 is 15 amino acids. The V gene's germline CDR1 is DFQATT and CDR2 SNEGSKA (reference sequence). The CDR3 coding sequence is TGCAGGGGACTAGCGGGAATTGTGAGCACAGATACGCAGTATTTT. Translating it yields CRGLAGIVSTDTQYF.

V usage is TRBV14 and J usage is TRBJ2-1; D remains unclear. The CDR3 has 17 amino acids. The germline gives CDR1 SGHDN, CDR2 FVKESK. V lost 0 bases, J lost 13 bases, and 25 bases lay in between. In DNA, the CDR3 is TGTGCCAGCAGCCAAGAGGACGGGCGGTACCGGCCCCCCCCCCAGTTCTTC. Its translation is CASSQEDGRYRPPPQFF.

To note about this clonotype: A much larger clone sits a single nucleotide away, making a read error possible. The rearrangement joins TRBV6-1 to TRBJ2-1; D is possibly TRBD2 (5 bases). V lost 2 bases and J lost 3, with 11 bases in between. The CDR3 has 15 residues. The germline CDR1 and CDR2 sequences are MNHNS and SASEGT. The CDR3 here is CASSELSSYYNEQFF. DNA of the CDR3: TGTGCCAGCAGTGAATTGTCTAGCTACTACAATGAGCAGTTCTTC.

The V and J genes are TRBV6-1 and TRBJ2-5; D gene unclear. The CDR3 runs to 14 residues. V lost 4 bases, J lost 5 bases, and 14 bases lay in between. The germline V gene has CDR1 MNHNS and CDR2 SASEGT. The CDR3 protein is CASSAGHSLETQYF. The CDR3 nucleotides are TGTGCCAGCAGTGCCGGCCACTCCCTTGAGACCCAGTACTTC.

The gene calls are TRBV25-1 and TRBJ1-1, with D hard to call. Germline assignment: CDR1 MGHDK and CDR2 SYGVNS. The CDR3 loop spans 17 amino acids. Trimming removed 1 base from V and 5 bases from J, with 20 bases in between. The CDR3 here is CASSESGAVWMRTEAFF. CDR3 DNA: TGTGCCAGCAGTGAATCCGGTGCGGTGTGGATGCGTACTGAAGCTTTCTTT.